These T cell receptor beta chains were read from a single sample in a study of cytomegalovirus exposure and HLA in healthy donors. Data came from immunoSEQ multiplex PCR; TCRdb stores just in-frame clones and leaves some out. This repertoire shows over 90,000 clones, 65% to 85% found once; its top ten account for roughly an eighth. Source material: PBMCs. The receptors stem from a woman between 65 and 79 years old in good health and CMV-seropositive. CDR3s include the opening cysteine and the closing phenylalanine or tryptophan. The D gene is left open where the match is weak. Not all rows give a size; the values are once, few, many and, for expanded clones, a class.

CDR3	DNA	J	size	V	D
CASLPDRGTEAFF	TGTGCCTCGCTCCCGGACAGGGGGACTGAAGCTTTCTTT	TRBJ1-1	NA	TRBV6-5	TRBD1
CSVRTSNSNQPQHF	TGCAGCGTCCGGACTAGTAATAGCAATCAGCCCCAGCATTTT	TRBJ1-5	NA	TRBV29-1	NA
CASRQGARDSPLHF	TGTGCCAGCAGACAGGGGGCACGAGATTCACCCCTCCACTTT	TRBJ1-6	NA	TRBV28	TRBD1
CASSIILAGGYNEQFF	TGTGCCAGCAGCATAATACTAGCGGGGGGATACAATGAGCAGTTCTTC	TRBJ2-1	NA	TRBV28	TRBD2
CASSFAQSGNTIYF	TGTGCCAGCAGTTTTGCCCAGTCTGGAAACACCATATATTTT	TRBJ1-3	NA	TRBV6-5	NA
CASSLGQGVYNSPLHF	TGTGCCAGCAGCTTGGGACAGGGGGTCTATAATTCACCCCTCCACTTT	TRBJ1-6	NA	TRBV5-5	TRBD1
CASSYSTVMRNTEAFF	TGTGCCAGCAGTTACTCGACAGTAATGAGGAACACTGAAGCTTTCTTT	TRBJ1-1	NA	TRBV6-5	NA
CASNEGTDTQYF	TGTGCCAGCAACGAGGGCACAGATACGCAGTATTTT	TRBJ2-3	NA	TRBV7-2	NA
CASSPVRAEGRNIQYF	TGTGCCAGCAGTCCCGTCCGCGCGGAAGGCCGGAACATTCAGTACTTC	TRBJ2-4	NA	TRBV28	NA
CASSELSGANTGELFF	TGCGCCAGCAGTGAACTGTCAGGGGCGAACACCGGGGAGCTGTTTTTT	TRBJ2-2	NA	TRBV10-1	NA
CASTYSQGLLFYEQYF	TGTGCCAGCACCTACTCGCAGGGTCTTCTCTTCTACGAGCAGTACTTC	TRBJ2-7	NA	TRBV6-5	NA
CASSFDRGPYGYTF	TGTGCCAGCAGCTTCGACAGGGGGCCCTATGGCTACACCTTC	TRBJ1-2	few	TRBV7-2	TRBD1
CASSLYRNMNTEAFF	TGCGCCAGCAGCCTTTACAGGAACATGAACACTGAAGCTTTCTTT	TRBJ1-1	NA	TRBV5-1	NA